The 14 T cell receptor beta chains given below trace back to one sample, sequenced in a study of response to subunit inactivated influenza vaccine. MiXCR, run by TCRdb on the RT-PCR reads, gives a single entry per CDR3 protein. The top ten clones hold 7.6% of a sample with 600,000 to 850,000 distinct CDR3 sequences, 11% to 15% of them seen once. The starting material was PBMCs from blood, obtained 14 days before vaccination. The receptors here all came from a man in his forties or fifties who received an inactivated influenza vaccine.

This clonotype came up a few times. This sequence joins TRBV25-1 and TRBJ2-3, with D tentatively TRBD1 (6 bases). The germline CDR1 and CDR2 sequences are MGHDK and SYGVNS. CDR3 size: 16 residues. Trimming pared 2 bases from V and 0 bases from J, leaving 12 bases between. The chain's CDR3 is CASSELDSPSTDTQYF. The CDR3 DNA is TGTGCCAGCAGTGAACTGGACAGTCCTAGCACAGATACGCAGTATTTT.

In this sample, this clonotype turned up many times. The CDR3 is CSVEKGTGITEAFF. The CDR3 bases are TGCAGCGTTGAAAAGGGGACAGGGATCACTGAAGCTTTCTTT. J is TRBJ1-1 and V is TRBV29-1, with 9 nucleotides matching TRBD1. CDR3 length equals 14 residues. The J segment lost 4 bases and the V segment lost 2 bases, leaving 5 bases of the junction unmatched. Germline V lookup: CDR1 SQVTM, CDR2 ANQGSEA.

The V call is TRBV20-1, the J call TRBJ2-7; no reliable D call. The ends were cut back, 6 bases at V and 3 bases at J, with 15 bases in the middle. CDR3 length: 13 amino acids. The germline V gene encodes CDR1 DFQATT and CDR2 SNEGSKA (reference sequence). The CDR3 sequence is CSARRLDLYEQYF. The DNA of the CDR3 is TGCAGTGCCCGCAGGCTAGACCTCTACGAGCAGTACTTC.

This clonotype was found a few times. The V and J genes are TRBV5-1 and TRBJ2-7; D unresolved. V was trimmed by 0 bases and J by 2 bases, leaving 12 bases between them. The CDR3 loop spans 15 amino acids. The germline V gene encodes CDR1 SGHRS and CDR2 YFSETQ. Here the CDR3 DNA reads TGCGCCAGCAGCTTGGTTCCTGGCCCCACCTACGAGCAGTACTTC. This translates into CASSLVPGPTYEQYF.

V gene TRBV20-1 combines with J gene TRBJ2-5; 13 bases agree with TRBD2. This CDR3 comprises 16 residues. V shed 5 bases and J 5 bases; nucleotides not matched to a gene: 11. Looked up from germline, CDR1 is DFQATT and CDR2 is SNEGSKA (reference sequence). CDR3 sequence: CSAPGLAGPWSETQYF. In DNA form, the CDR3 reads TGCAGTGCTCCGGGACTAGCGGGACCGTGGTCCGAGACCCAGTACTTC.

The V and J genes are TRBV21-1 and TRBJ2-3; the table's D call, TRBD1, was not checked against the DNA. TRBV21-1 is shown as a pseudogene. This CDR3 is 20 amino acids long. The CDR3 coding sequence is TGTGCCAGCAGCAAAGTCACAGGGAGGCGATTACCTAGGAGCACAGATACGCAGTATTTT. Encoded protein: CASSKVTGRRLPRSTDTQYF.

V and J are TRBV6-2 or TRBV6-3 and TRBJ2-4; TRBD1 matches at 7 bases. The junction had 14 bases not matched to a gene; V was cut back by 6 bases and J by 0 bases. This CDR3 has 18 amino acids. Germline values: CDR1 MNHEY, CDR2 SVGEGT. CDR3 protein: CASSAVGTARLAKNIQYF. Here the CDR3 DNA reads TGTGCCAGCAGCGCCGTAGGGACAGCAAGACTAGCCAAAAACATTCAGTACTTC.

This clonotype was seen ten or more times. The CDR3 here is CASSLRPQGTDTQYF. In nucleotides, the CDR3 is TGTGCCAGCAGCTTACGTCCACAGGGGACAGATACGCAGTATTTT. This chain joins TRBV7-6 and TRBJ2-3; the match to TRBD1 covers 7 bases. The CDR3 loop spans 15 amino acids. Trimming took 2 bases from V and 3 from J; bases not matched to a gene: 5. Germline CDR1 is SGHVS and CDR2 is FNYEAQ.

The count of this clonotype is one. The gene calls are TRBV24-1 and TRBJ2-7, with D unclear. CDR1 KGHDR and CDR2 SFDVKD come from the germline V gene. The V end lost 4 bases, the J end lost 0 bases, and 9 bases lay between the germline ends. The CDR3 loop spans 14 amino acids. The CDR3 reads CATSDRWSSYEQYF. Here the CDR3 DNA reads TGTGCCACCAGTGACCGATGGAGCTCCTACGAGCAGTACTTC.

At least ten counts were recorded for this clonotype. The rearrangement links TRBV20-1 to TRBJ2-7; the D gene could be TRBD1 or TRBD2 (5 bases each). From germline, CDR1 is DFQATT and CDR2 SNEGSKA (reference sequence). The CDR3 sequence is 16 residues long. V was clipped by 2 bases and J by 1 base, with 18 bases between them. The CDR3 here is CSARPLRTGASYEQYF. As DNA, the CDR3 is TGCAGTGCTAGACCATTACGAACCGGGGCGTCCTACGAGCAGTACTTC.

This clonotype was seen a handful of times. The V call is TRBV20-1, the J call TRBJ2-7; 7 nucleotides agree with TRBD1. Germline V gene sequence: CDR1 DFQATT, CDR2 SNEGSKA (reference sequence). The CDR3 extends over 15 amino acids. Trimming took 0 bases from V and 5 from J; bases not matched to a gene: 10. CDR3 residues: CSARDRRQGEHEQYF. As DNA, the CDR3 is TGCAGTGCTAGAGATCGGCGACAGGGAGAGCACGAGCAGTACTTC.

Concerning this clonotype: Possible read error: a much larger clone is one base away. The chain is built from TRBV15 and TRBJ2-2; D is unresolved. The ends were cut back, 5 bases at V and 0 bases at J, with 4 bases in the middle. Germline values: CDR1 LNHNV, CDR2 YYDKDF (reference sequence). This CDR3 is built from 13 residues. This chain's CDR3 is CATSLANTGELFF. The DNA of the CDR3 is TGTGCCACCAGCTTAGCGAACACCGGGGAGCTGTTTTTT.

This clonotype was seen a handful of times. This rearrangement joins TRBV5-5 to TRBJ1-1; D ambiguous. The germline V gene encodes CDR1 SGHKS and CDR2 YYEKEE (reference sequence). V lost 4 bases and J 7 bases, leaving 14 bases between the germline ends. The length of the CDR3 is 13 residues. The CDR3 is CASSPVNVGEAFF. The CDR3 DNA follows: TGTGCCAGCAGCCCCGTAAACGTGGGTGAAGCTTTCTTT.

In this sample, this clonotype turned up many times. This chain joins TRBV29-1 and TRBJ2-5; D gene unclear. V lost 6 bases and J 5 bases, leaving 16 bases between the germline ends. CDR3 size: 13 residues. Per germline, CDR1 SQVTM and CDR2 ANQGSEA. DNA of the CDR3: TGCAGCGTCCTAGACTGGATTACGGAGACCCAGTACTTC. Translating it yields CSVLDWITETQYF.